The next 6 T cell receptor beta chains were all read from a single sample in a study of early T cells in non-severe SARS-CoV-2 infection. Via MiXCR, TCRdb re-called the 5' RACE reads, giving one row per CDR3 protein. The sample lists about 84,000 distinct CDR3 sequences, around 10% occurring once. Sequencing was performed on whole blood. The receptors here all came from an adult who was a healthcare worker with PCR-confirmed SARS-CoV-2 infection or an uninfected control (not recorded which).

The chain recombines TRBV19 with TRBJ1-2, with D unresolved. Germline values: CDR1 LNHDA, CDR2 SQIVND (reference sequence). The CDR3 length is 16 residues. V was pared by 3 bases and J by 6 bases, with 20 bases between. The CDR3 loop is CASSITSPVPEDGYTF. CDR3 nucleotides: TGTGCCAGTAGTATCACCTCCCCCGTGCCAGAGGATGGCTACACCTTC.

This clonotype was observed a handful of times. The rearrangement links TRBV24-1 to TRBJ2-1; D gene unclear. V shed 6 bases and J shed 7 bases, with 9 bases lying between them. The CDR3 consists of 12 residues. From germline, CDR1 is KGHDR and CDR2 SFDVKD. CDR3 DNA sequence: TGTGCCACCAGTACCCCTAGGAATGAGCAGTTCTTC. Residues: CATSTPRNEQFF.

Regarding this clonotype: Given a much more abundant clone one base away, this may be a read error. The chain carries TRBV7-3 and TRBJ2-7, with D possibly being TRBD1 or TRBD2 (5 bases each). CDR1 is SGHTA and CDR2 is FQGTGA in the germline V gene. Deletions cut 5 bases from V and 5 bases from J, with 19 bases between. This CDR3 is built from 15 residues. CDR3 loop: CASSKPGRGAHEQYF. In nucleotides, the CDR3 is TGTGCCAGCAGCAAGCCGGGACGCGGAGCCCACGAGCAGTACTTC.

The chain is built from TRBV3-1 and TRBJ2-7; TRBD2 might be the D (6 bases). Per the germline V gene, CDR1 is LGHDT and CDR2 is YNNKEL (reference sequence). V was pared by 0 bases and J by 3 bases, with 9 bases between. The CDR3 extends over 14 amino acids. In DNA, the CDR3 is TGTGCCAGCAGCCAAGAGTCCGGGGGCTACGAGCAGTACTTC. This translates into CASSQESGGYEQYF.

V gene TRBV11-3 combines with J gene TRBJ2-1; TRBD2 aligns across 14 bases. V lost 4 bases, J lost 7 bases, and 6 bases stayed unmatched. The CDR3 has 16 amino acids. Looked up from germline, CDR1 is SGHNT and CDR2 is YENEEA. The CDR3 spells CASSSPGTSGGNEQFF. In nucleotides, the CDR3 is TGTGCCAGCAGCTCCCCCGGGACTAGCGGGGGAAATGAGCAGTTCTTC.

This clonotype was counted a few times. CDR3 sequence: CASSLSSGGASAQYF. CDR3 in DNA: TGTGCCAGCAGTTTATCTAGCGGGGGGGCCTCGGCGCAGTATTTT. This sequence joins TRBV27 and TRBJ2-3; 11 nucleotides line up with TRBD2. The trim removed 0 bases at V and 10 bases at J, leaving 6 bases unmatched. The V gene's germline CDR1 is MNHEY and CDR2 SMNVEV (reference sequence). CDR3 length: 15 amino acids.